A single sample is the source of the 30 T cell receptor beta chains below, sequenced in a study of CD8+ T cells in alopecia areata. Treatment given: oral pan-JAK inhibitor, 5-10 mg twice daily. Extraction and reverse transcription of RNA yielded cDNA as the sequencing template. Clones were sequenced by immunoSEQ multiplex PCR, and TCRdb holds only the in-frame ones, with some missing. The sample has 180,000 or so clones, roughly 58% seen once. Sequencing was performed on CD4+ T cells sorted from blood, taken around week 55, from a patient treated with tofacitinib. These receptors were taken from a human donor with alopecia areata.

The rearrangement uses TRBV5-1 and TRBJ2-3, with a possible D match to TRBD2 (5 bases). Germline V gene lookup returns CDR1 SGHRS and CDR2 YFSETQ. Trimming pared 2 bases from V and 3 bases from J, leaving 10 bases between. This CDR3 is built from 14 residues. The CDR3 sequence is CASSLFPGTDTQYF. The DNA for the CDR3 is TGCGCCAGCAGCTTATTTCCGGGGACAGATACGCAGTATTTT.

CDR3 sequence reads: CAWSKGLANYGYTF. DNA of the CDR3: TGTGCCTGGAGTAAAGGGCTGGCTAACTATGGCTACACCTTC. This sequence joins TRBV30 and TRBJ1-2, with D hard to call. There are 14 residues in the CDR3. Per germline, CDR1 GTSNPN and CDR2 SVGIG (reference sequence). Trimming cost V 2 bases and J 0 bases, with 10 bases left between them.

The gene calls are TRBV7-9 and TRBJ2-1; tentatively, D is TRBD1 (5 bases). This CDR3 is built from 15 residues. With 2 bases removed from V and 8 bases from J, the gap between germline ends came to 16 bases. Germline V gene lookup returns CDR1 SEHNR and CDR2 FQNEAQ (reference sequence). CDR3 DNA sequence: TGTGCCAGCAGCTTAACAGGCTGGCTGTTGCATGAGCAGTTCTTC. It is translated as CASSLTGWLLHEQFF.

V gene TRBV7-2 combines with J gene TRBJ1-5, with no clear D. V lost 3 bases to trimming and J lost 3 bases, with 3 bases between them. Germline CDR1 reads SGHTA; CDR2 reads FQGNSA. The CDR3 spans 12 residues. CDR3 DNA: TGTGCCAGCAGCTTGTCCAATCAGCCCCAGCATTTT. It encodes CASSLSNQPQHF.

The rearrangement uses TRBV10-1 and TRBJ2-3; D uncertain. The CDR3 covers 16 residues. V lost 3 bases and J lost 1, with 14 bases in between. Germline V gene sequence: CDR1 WNHNN, CDR2 SYGVQD (reference sequence). CDR3 in amino acids: CASSDRTPEGTDTQYF. For the CDR3, the DNA is TGCGCCAGCAGTGATCGGACCCCCGAGGGCACAGATACGCAGTATTTT.

The chain recombines TRBV7-9 with TRBJ2-6, with unresolved D. Looked up from germline, CDR1 is SEHNR and CDR2 is FQNEAQ (reference sequence). The V and J ends lost 3 bases and 0 bases respectively, with 0 bases between them. The CDR3 is made up of 13 amino acids. The DNA of the CDR3 is TGTGCCAGCAGCTTCTCTGGGGCCAACGTCCTGACTTTC. Amino acids: CASSFSGANVLTF.

This clone has just a few counts. This chain connects TRBV4-1 to TRBJ2-7, with 8 nucleotides matching TRBD1. The germline gives CDR1 MGHRA, CDR2 YSYEKL. Losses at the gene ends were 0 bases for V and 6 bases for J; bases not matched to a gene: 10. This CDR3 has 16 residues. The CDR3 region is CASSQDRWDRRREQYF. In DNA form, the CDR3 reads TGCGCCAGCAGCCAAGATAGATGGGACAGGAGGCGCGAGCAGTACTTC.

The V and J genes are TRBV7-3 and TRBJ2-2, with 10 bases lining up with TRBD2. The CDR3 runs to 17 residues. V dropped 1 base and J dropped 2; count of bases not matched to a gene: 4. The germline gives CDR1 SGHTA, CDR2 FQGTGA. CDR3 coding DNA: TGTGCCAGCAGCTTAAATCTAGCGGGGGCCAACACCGGGGAGCTGTTTTTT. Amino acids: CASSLNLAGANTGELFF.

This clone was seen a handful of times. The chain links TRBV4-1 to TRBJ1-2; D ambiguous. Trimming pared 1 base from V and 4 bases from J, leaving 10 bases between. CDR1 and CDR2 from the germline V gene are MGHRA and YSYEKL. The CDR3 length is 14 residues. For the CDR3, the DNA is TGCGCCAGCAGCCAAGTTGCTAGCAGCTATGGCTACACCTTC. The encoded protein is CASSQVASSYGYTF.

V is TRBV2 and J is TRBJ2-1; 10 nucleotides agree with TRBD2. In germline, CDR1 is SNHLY, CDR2 FYNNEI. Trimming took 6 bases from V and 5 from J; bases not matched to a gene: 7. CDR3 size: 15 residues. The DNA for the CDR3 is TGTGCCAGCAGCCGAAGCGGGGGGGACCACAATGAGCAGTTCTTC. Encoded protein: CASSRSGGDHNEQFF.

This clone has only a few counts. The gene calls are TRBV15 and TRBJ2-6, with D perhaps TRBD1 (6 bases). V was cut by 0 bases and J by 0 bases, with 9 bases left in between. The CDR3 consists of 17 residues. Germline V gene sequence: CDR1 LNHNV, CDR2 YYDKDF (reference sequence). CDR3: CATSRDQGHSGANVLTF. Written as DNA, the CDR3 is TGTGCCACCAGCAGAGACCAGGGGCACTCTGGGGCCAACGTCCTGACTTTC.

The chain carries TRBV6-1 and TRBJ2-7, with a weak D call TRBD1 (6 bases). CDR1 is MNHNS, CDR2 SASEGT, per germline. V lost 6 bases and J 2 bases, leaving 17 bases between the germline ends. The CDR3 is 15 residues long. The CDR3 region is CASSEEDRRTYEQYF. The CDR3 DNA follows: TGTGCCAGCAGCGAGGAGGACAGAAGGACCTACGAGCAGTACTTC.

The V and J genes are TRBV29-1 and TRBJ1-5; D gene uncertain. Germline-derived CDR1 and CDR2 are SQVTM and ANQGSEA. This CDR3 has 13 amino acids. Trimming stripped 6 bases from V and 3 bases from J, with 12 bases between. CDR3 nucleotide sequence: TGCAGCGTGACGGACGGGAACAATCAGCCCCAGCATTTT. Residues: CSVTDGNNQPQHF.

This chain links TRBV7-9 with TRBJ1-2; 10 bases align to TRBD1. This CDR3 spans 14 amino acids. Losses at the gene ends were 4 bases for V and 3 bases for J; bases not matched to a gene: 2. CDR1 and CDR2 (germline): SEHNR, FQNEAQ (reference sequence). In DNA form, the CDR3 reads TGTGCCAGCAGCTCGGGGACAGGGGACTATGGCTACACCTTC. Amino acid sequence: CASSSGTGDYGYTF. Together with reference TRBV7-9 and TRBJ1-2, the CDR3 gives the full variable domain: DTGVSQNPRHKITKRGQNVTFRCDPISEHNRLYWYRQTLGQGPEFLTYFQNEAQLEKSRLLSDRFSAERPKGSFSTLEIQRTEQGDSAMYLCASSSGTGDYGYTFGSGTRLTVV.

V and J are TRBV30 and TRBJ1-2, with 12 bases fitting TRBD1. CDR1 GTSNPN and CDR2 SVGIG come from the germline V gene (reference sequence). The junction had 3 bases not matched to a gene; V was cut back by 2 bases and J by 5 bases. This CDR3 comprises 14 residues. The CDR3 sequence is CAWSRDRGPYGYTF. The CDR3 DNA sequence: TGTGCCTGGAGTCGGGACAGGGGGCCTTATGGCTACACCTTC.

This chain connects TRBV19 to TRBJ1-2; D is uncertain. Germline CDR1 and CDR2: LNHDA and SQIVND (reference sequence). V was trimmed by 11 bases and J by 0 bases, leaving 13 bases between them. The CDR3 has 13 amino acids. The CDR3 nucleotides are TGTGCCCCGCATGGGAGAACTAACTATGGCTACACCTTC. It translates to CAPHGRTNYGYTF. The variable domain in full, with the rest retrieved from reference TRBV19 and TRBJ1-2, is DGGITQSPKYLFRKEGQNVTLSCEQNLNHDAMYWYRQDPGQGLRLIYYSQIVNDFQKGDIAEGYSVSREKKESFPLTVTSAQKNPTAFYLCAPHGRTNYGYTFGSGTRLTVV.

The V call is TRBV7-9, the J call TRBJ2-3; D unresolved. V lost 6 bases and J 0 bases, leaving 7 bases between the germline ends. Germline CDR1 is SEHNR and CDR2 is FQNEAQ (reference sequence). The CDR3 totals 13 residues. DNA for the CDR3: TGTGCCAGCAGTTCCCAGAGCACAGATACGCAGTATTTT. Translation gives CASSSQSTDTQYF.

V is TRBV5-1 and J is TRBJ2-4; no firm D call. The CDR3 totals 14 residues. Germline lookup yields CDR1 SGHRS and CDR2 YFSETQ. V lost 1 base, J lost 5 bases, and 10 bases lay in between. This CDR3 is CASSLNTKQNIQYF. CDR3 sequence (DNA): TGCGCCAGCAGCTTGAACACAAAACAAAACATTCAGTACTTC. The full variable domain, with the rest looked up from reference TRBV5-1 and TRBJ2-4, is KAGVTQTPRYLIKTRGQQVTLSCSPISGHRSVSWYQQTPGQGLQFLFEYFSETQRNKGNFPGRFSGRQFSNSRSEMNVSTLELGDSALYLCASSLNTKQNIQYFGAGTRLSVL.

The chain carries TRBV29-1 and TRBJ2-3, with a possible D match to TRBD2 (7 bases). V lost 7 bases and J lost 4, with 18 bases in between. CDR3 length: 14 amino acids. Germline CDR1 SQVTM, CDR2 ANQGSEA. The DNA for the CDR3 is TGCAGCGCGTTGGGCGGGGGCGCCGCAGATACGCAGTATTTT. It translates to CSALGGGAADTQYF.

CDR3 sequence: CASSDWTGPNYGYTF. CDR3 coding DNA: TGTGCCAGCAGTGACTGGACAGGCCCAAACTATGGCTACACCTTC. The chain has TRBV6-1 and TRBJ1-2; TRBD1 matches at 7 bases. The CDR3 totals 15 residues. In germline, CDR1 is MNHNS, CDR2 SASEGT. Trimming removed 3 bases from V and 2 bases from J; junction bases left unmatched: 6.

This chain links TRBV5-1 with TRBJ2-6, with 7 bases aligning to TRBD1. The CDR3 consists of 17 residues. Germline CDR1 is SGHRS and CDR2 is YFSETQ. V dropped 0 bases and J dropped 1; count of bases not matched to a gene: 4. CDR3 sequence (DNA): TGCGCCAGCAGCTTGGGGGACAGAGTTTCTGGGGCCAACGTCCTGACTTTC. This gives the protein CASSLGDRVSGANVLTF. The full variable domain, in which reference TRBV5-1 and TRBJ2-6 provide the parts outside the CDR3, is KAGVTQTPRYLIKTRGQQVTLSCSPISGHRSVSWYQQTPGQGLQFLFEYFSETQRNKGNFPGRFSGRQFSNSRSEMNVSTLELGDSALYLCASSLGDRVSGANVLTFGAGSRLTVL.

In its sample, this clone was seen a few times. The chain employs TRBV7-9 and TRBJ2-4; TRBD1 matches at 7 bases. Germline CDR1 and CDR2: SEHNR and FQNEAQ (reference sequence). V shed 5 bases and J 6 bases; nucleotides not matched to a gene: 10. The CDR3 spans 15 residues. The CDR3, as DNA: TGTGCCAGCAGCGAATCGGACAGGCGCAGAAACATTCAGTACTTC. Amino acid sequence: CASSESDRRRNIQYF. Variable domain in full (rest from reference TRBV7-9 and TRBJ2-4): DTGVSQNPRHKITKRGQNVTFRCDPISEHNRLYWYRQTLGQGPEFLTYFQNEAQLEKSRLLSDRFSAERPKGSFSTLEIQRTEQGDSAMYLCASSESDRRRNIQYFGAGTRLSVL.

The table lists this clone with a few counts. The rearrangement links TRBV7-2 to TRBJ2-2; possibly TRBD1 for D (5 bases). This CDR3 region has 16 residues. Germline values: CDR1 SGHTA, CDR2 FQGNSA. The V gene lost 2 bases and the J gene lost 1 base, with 11 bases spanning the gap. The CDR3 bases are TGTGCCAGCAGCTTATTCGCAGGGTTGAACACCGGGGAGCTGTTTTTT. Its protein product is CASSLFAGLNTGELFF.

The V and J genes are TRBV15 and TRBJ2-5; possibly TRBD1 or TRBD2 for D (5 bases each). The CDR3 extends over 14 amino acids. Trimming removed 8 bases at V and 5 bases at J, with 18 bases between. Per the germline V gene, CDR1 is LNHNV and CDR2 is YYDKDF (reference sequence). The CDR3 sequence is CATGAETRGETQYF. The CDR3 region has the DNA TGTGCCACCGGGGCTGAAACCCGGGGTGAGACCCAGTACTTC.

The chain couples TRBV2 to TRBJ2-5; D ambiguous. The germline gives CDR1 SNHLY, CDR2 FYNNEI. V was cut by 4 bases and J by 5 bases, with 8 bases left in between. This CDR3 has 12 amino acids. The CDR3 loop is CASSVHGETQYF. CDR3 bases: TGTGCCAGCAGTGTACATGGGGAGACCCAGTACTTC.

The genes are TRBV27 and TRBJ1-1, with TRBD1 as a possible D gene (5 bases). V was clipped by 5 bases and J by 2 bases, with 15 bases between them. CDR1 MNHEY and CDR2 SMNVEV come from the germline V gene (reference sequence). The CDR3 has 15 residues. DNA of the CDR3: TGTGCCAGCAGTCCGATATGGGGACTCAACACTGAAGCTTTCTTT. Translated: CASSPIWGLNTEAFF.

CDR3 region: CASSEQRYEQYF. The CDR3 nucleotides read TGTGCCAGCAGTGAACAACGCTACGAGCAGTACTTC. The chain carries TRBV6-1 and TRBJ2-7, with unresolved D. Trimming removed 2 bases at V and 3 bases at J, with 5 bases between. The CDR3 spans 12 residues. The germline V gene has CDR1 MNHNS and CDR2 SASEGT.

This clone has more than one count but fewer than ten. V gene TRBV5-4 combines with J gene TRBJ1-5, with D unresolved. CDR3 length: 14 residues. Germline CDR1 is SGHNT and CDR2 is YYREEE (reference sequence). Trimming cost V 0 bases and J 4 bases, with 8 bases left between them. For the CDR3, the DNA is TGTGCCAGCAGCTTGGGAGGACTGAATCAGCCCCAGCATTTT. Translating it yields CASSLGGLNQPQHF. Full variable domain (outside the CDR3, taken from reference TRBV5-4 and TRBJ1-5): ETGVTQSPTHLIKTRGQQVTLRCSSQSGHNTVSWYQQALGQGPQFIFQYYREEENGRGNFPPRFSGLQFPNYSSELNVNALELDDSALYLCASSLGGLNQPQHFGDGTRLSIL.

This clone was seen only a few times. The J gene is TRBJ2-1, the V gene TRBV7-6; D unclear. Trimming stripped 2 bases from V and 8 bases from J, with 13 bases between. The V gene's germline CDR1 is SGHVS and CDR2 FNYEAQ. This CDR3 is built from 14 residues. As DNA, the CDR3 is TGTGCCAGCAGCTTAAAGAGCCCCACGGATGAGCAGTTCTTC. Encoded protein: CASSLKSPTDEQFF.

This chain links TRBV14 with TRBJ2-7; D gene unclear. This CDR3 has 14 amino acids. V was trimmed by 3 bases and J by 3 bases, leaving 12 bases between them. Germline-derived CDR1 and CDR2 are SGHDN and FVKESK. The CDR3 nucleotides are TGTGCCAGCAGCCAGGTCGCAGATCACTACGAGCAGTACTTC. It translates to CASSQVADHYEQYF.